Listed below are T cell receptor beta chains from one sample, sequenced in a study of blood T cell repertoires in COVID-19. Assay used: immunoSEQ multiplex PCR; TCRdb lists only in-frame clones, some missing. The sample yields roughly 220,000 clones, almost 90% seen once. What was sequenced was PBMCs or T cells enriched from blood (not recorded which). The receptors come from a man aged 25-45 years who had been exposed to COVID-19. Each CDR3 is given without its conserved first and last residue. A D gene is named only where the DNA matches it firmly.

J gene | V gene | D gene | CDR3 length | CDR3 protein
TRBJ2-7 | TRBV5-1 | TRBD1 | 12 | ASKSGTGSIEQY
TRBJ1-2 | TRBV6-5 | - | 13 | ASSPGGGSPYGYT
TRBJ2-2 | TRBV5-4 | TRBD2 | 13 | ASSLGTSSGGELF
TRBJ1-1 | TRBV19 | - | 13 | ASSAVSGRNTEAF
TRBJ2-3 | TRBV11-3 | - | 13 | ASSHGQYDIDTQY
TRBJ1-2 | TRBV20-1 | - | 9 | SANPLYGYT
TRBJ2-3 | TRBV15 | TRBD2 | 13 | ATSKLAGGPDTQY
TRBJ1-2 | TRBV19 | - | 12 | ASHPFPGQYGYT
TRBJ2-3 | TRBV7-2 | - | 13 | ASCGWPLATDTQY
TRBJ1-6 | TRBV20-1 | - | 9 | SGRAGPSLH
TRBJ1-5 | TRBV2 | TRBD1 | 12 | ASRRTGDGQPQH
TRBJ1-6 | TRBV7-9 | - | 13 | ASAQASSYNSPLH
TRBJ1-1 | TRBV5-1 | - | 11 | ASREGMNTEAF
TRBJ1-1 | TRBV10-3 | TRBD1 | 13 | AISGTGRENTEAF
TRBJ1-4 | TRBV5-1 | TRBD1 | 14 | ASSPGTGARVEKLF
TRBJ2-5 | TRBV2 | TRBD2 | 13 | ASTLYGGASETQY
TRBJ1-3 | TRBV20-1 | - | 9 | SAKRGNTIY
TRBJ1-4 | TRBV19 | - | 12 | ASSIPGIAEKLF
TRBJ1-1 | TRBV7-7 | TRBD1 | 14 | ASSLEYRGPGVGAF
TRBJ2-3 | TRBV3-1/TRBV3-2 | TRBD2 | 17 | ASSQEPSLAGGSTDTQY
TRBJ1-4 | TRBV27 | - | 12 | ASRPSTTNEKLF
TRBJ1-2 | TRBV5-1 | TRBD1 | 11 | ASRVGTDYGYT
TRBJ2-7 | TRBV7-9 | - | 11 | ASSFSDTYEQY
TRBJ1-1 | TRBV20-1 | TRBD1 | 14 | SASFGQGAGGTEAF
TRBJ1-1 | TRBV18 | - | 15 | ASSLNLRTDMNTEAF
TRBJ2-6 | TRBV7-2 | - | 14 | ASSQASFTSANVLT
TRBJ1-6 | TRBV7-2 | - | 13 | ASSLTGVKGEPLH
TRBJ1-2 | TRBV7-2 | TRBD1 | 12 | ASSLDRGARGYT
TRBJ1-4 | TRBV7-9 | TRBD1 | 11 | ASSSTGGEKLF
TRBJ2-3 | TRBV7-2 | - | 12 | ASSPYYPPDTQY
TRBJ1-5 | TRBV19 | - | 13 | ASSIQRSSNQPQH
TRBJ2-3 | TRBV5-1 | - | 14 | ASSLDQGSGTDTQY
TRBJ1-5 | TRBV24-1 | - | 14 | ATSDYEGCLNQPQH
TRBJ2-3 | TRBV6-5 | - | 13 | ASCFDGGSTDTQY
TRBJ1-2 | TRBV6-5 | - | 10 | ASRLANYGYT
TRBJ1-2 | TRBV13 | - | 13 | ASSLGGGVNYGYT
TRBJ2-7 | TRBV12-3/TRBV12-4 | TRBD1 | 10 | ASSWDSYEQY
TRBJ1-6 | TRBV9 | - | 13 | ASSVGPGGNSPLH
TRBJ1-2 | TRBV15 | - | 13 | ATSRDRQIIGGYT
TRBJ2-1 | TRBV9 | - | 13 | ASSVGAQGLDEQF
TRBJ2-1 | TRBV7-9 | - | 13 | ASSLVFGSYNEQF
TRBJ1-4 | TRBV19 | TRBD1 | 12 | ASSGTGISEKLF
TRBJ2-7 | TRBV19 | TRBD1 | 12 | ASKTTGDFYEQY
TRBJ2-1 | TRBV3-1/TRBV3-2 | - | 15 | ASSQDVYRSSYNEQF
TRBJ2-3 | TRBV15 | TRBD1 | 13 | ATSNRRTGVDTQY
TRBJ1-6 | TRBV6-6 | - | 11 | ASSGMAGSPLH
TRBJ2-3 | TRBV10-2 | TRBD1 | 15 | ASSSLPGQGGTDTQY
TRBJ2-5 | TRBV9 | - | 10 | ASSVDWETQY
TRBJ1-6 | TRBV6-1 | TRBD1 | 13 | ASSEGSGGSSPLH
TRBJ1-2 | TRBV4-3 | TRBD1 | 15 | ASSQETLVDRAFGYT
TRBJ2-5 | TRBV2 | TRBD2 | 11 | ASQRGRQETQY
TRBJ2-7 | TRBV15 | - | 13 | ATSRGRGGDTAQY
TRBJ2-7 | TRBV5-6 | - | 12 | ASSLGRGLHEQY
TRBJ1-5 | TRBV7-9 | - | 10 | ASSLIDQPQH